The rows below give T cell receptor beta chains drawn from one sample of a study of CD8 T cells in ankylosing spondylitis. TCRdb recomputed calls from the 5' RACE reads with MiXCR, one row per CDR3 protein. This table has about 800,000 distinct CDR3 sequences, 10% to 15% appearing once. Sequencing was carried out using blood, either unsorted or a sorted T cell fraction (not recorded which). The receptors originated from a male donor with ankylosing spondylitis. The CDR3 runs from the conserved cysteine through the conserved F or W. D genes are given only for firm matches. Some rows have no size entry. The others give once, few or many, or a class for an expanded clone.

.	TRBJ1-1	TRBV18	TRBD1	CASSQGAGTEAFF	TGTGCCAGCTCACAGGGGGCCGGCACTGAAGCTTTCTTT
many	TRBJ1-1	TRBV7-2	TRBD1	CASSLGTGYTEAFF	TGTGCCAGCAGCTTAGGGACAGGGTACACTGAAGCTTTCTTT
many	TRBJ2-7	TRBV24-1	TRBD2	CATSDSSGDRYEQYF	TGTGCCACCAGTGATTCCAGCGGGGATCGCTACGAGCAGTACTTC
.	TRBJ2-3	TRBV18	.	CASSPVGHTDTQYF	TGTGCCAGCTCACCAGTTGGGCACACAGATACGCAGTATTTT
.	TRBJ2-3	TRBV11-2	.	CASSLVLERGTDTQYF	TGTGCCAGCAGCTTAGTATTGGAACGGGGCACAGATACGCAGTATTTT
.	TRBJ2-2	TRBV5-1	.	CASSLWTTNTGELFF	TGCGCCAGCAGCTTGTGGACAACGAACACCGGGGAGCTGTTTTTT
.	TRBJ2-2	TRBV4-3	TRBD2	CASRGLASTGELFF	TGCGCCAGCCGTGGACTAGCGAGCACCGGGGAGCTGTTTTTT
.	TRBJ1-1	TRBV20-1	.	CSARVQVRITEALF	TGCAGTGCTAGAGTTCAGGTGCGGATCACTGAAGCTCTCTTT
few	TRBJ2-3	TRBV7-2	.	CASSLIAGDTQYF	TGTGCCAGCAGCCTAATAGCTGGAGATACGCAGTATTTT
few	TRBJ2-1	TRBV20-1	.	CKGGGSSYNEQFF	TGCAAAGGGGGGGGGAGCTCCTACAATGAGCAGTTCTTC
.	TRBJ1-5	TRBV7-2	TRBD1	CASSFQQGLGQPQHF	TGTGCCAGCAGCTTCCAACAGGGGTTGGGTCAGCCCCAGCATTTT
few	TRBJ1-1	TRBV4-3	.	CASSQDWFGQRGMNTEAFF	TGCGCCAGCAGCCAAGACTGGTTCGGACAGAGGGGGATGAACACTGAAGCTTTCTTT
few	TRBJ2-5	TRBV7-2	.	CASSFDTGETQYF	TGTGCCAGCAGCTTCGACACTGGGGAGACCCAGTACTTC
.	TRBJ2-6	TRBV10-3	TRBD1	CAIRPGDRGLGANVLTF	TGTGCCATCAGACCCGGGGACAGGGGGCTTGGGGCCAACGTCCTGACTTTC
.	TRBJ2-1	TRBV18	TRBD2	CASSPTGGAYNEQFF	TGTGCCAGCTCACCGACGGGGGGGGCCTACAATGAGCAGTTCTTC
many	TRBJ2-1	TRBV20-1	.	CSAAGSSANNEQFF	TGCAGTGCTGCTGGGTCATCCGCTAACAATGAGCAGTTCTTC
few	TRBJ2-4	TRBV28	.	CASSLRSELNIQYF	TGTGCCAGCAGTTTGCGGAGTGAGTTGAACATTCAGTACTTC
.	TRBJ2-7	TRBV10-3	.	CAIRRTADEQYF	TGTGCCATCAGACGGACCGCGGACGAGCAGTACTTC
few	TRBJ2-5	TRBV9	.	CASSVRAQETQYF	TGTGCCAGCAGCGTTAGGGCCCAAGAGACCCAGTACTTC
many	TRBJ2-7	TRBV10-3	.	CATRPTIRVESYEQYF	TGTGCCACCCGGCCCACAATCAGGGTGGAGAGCTACGAGCAGTACTTC
.	TRBJ2-2	TRBV7-9	.	CASNPPPLRTGELFF	TGTGCCAGCAACCCCCCGCCCCTAAGGACCGGGGAGCTGTTTTTT
many	TRBJ2-1	TRBV24-1	.	CATSGPRDPYNEQFF	TGTGCCACCAGTGGGCCCCGGGACCCATACAATGAGCAGTTCTTC
many	TRBJ1-2	TRBV6-2/TRBV6-3	.	CASSYSGRFFYGYTF	TGTGCCAGCAGTTACTCCGGCAGATTCTTCTATGGCTACACCTTC
many	TRBJ1-1	TRBV20-1	.	CSARESMNTEAFF	TGCAGTGCCCGGGAGTCCATGAACACTGAAGCTTTCTTT
many	TRBJ1-1	TRBV5-6	.	CASSSRDTLGTEAFF	TGTGCCAGCAGCTCCCGGGACACCCTGGGGACTGAAGCTTTCTTT
few	TRBJ2-7	TRBV19	.	CASRRDTATYEQYF	TGTGCCAGTAGGCGGGACACGGCTACCTACGAGCAGTACTTC
few	TRBJ2-1	TRBV7-2	.	CASSPYNKQFF	TGTGCCAGCAGCCCCTATAATAAGCAGTTCTTC
.	TRBJ1-1	TRBV3-1	.	CASSQGSLGTEAFF	TGTGCCAGCAGCCAAGGATCTCTGGGCACTGAAGCTTTCTTT
.	TRBJ1-2	TRBV6-1	TRBD1	CAGNIHGTDGYTF	TGTGCCGGAAACATTCACGGGACAGATGGCTACACCTTC
.	TRBJ2-1	TRBV20-1	TRBD2	CSATTSGRAGYEQFF	TGCAGTGCAACGACTAGCGGGAGGGCCGGGTATGAGCAGTTCTTC
many	TRBJ2-7	TRBV7-2	.	CASSLVAGLYEQYF	TGTGCCAGCAGCTTAGTCGCAGGTCTCTACGAGCAGTACTTC
few	TRBJ2-1	TRBV5-8	.	CASSLYRDPYNEQFF	TGTGCCAGCAGCTTGTATAGGGATCCCTACAATGAGCAGTTCTTC
.	TRBJ1-4	TRBV29-1	.	CSITGTDLEKLFF	TGCAGCATTACCGGGACGGACCTTGAAAAACTGTTTTTT
few	TRBJ1-1	TRBV6-1	TRBD1	CASRTSGTGGTEAFF	TGTGCCAGCAGAACTTCCGGGACAGGGGGCACTGAAGCTTTCTTT
.	TRBJ2-2	TRBV27	.	CASSHTNTGELFF	TGTGCCAGCAGCCACACGAACACCGGGGAGCTGTTTTTT
.	TRBJ2-5	TRBV12-3/TRBV12-4	TRBD1	CASSFPTRGKETQYF	TGTGCCAGCAGTTTTCCTACCAGGGGGAAAGAGACCCAGTACTTC
few	TRBJ2-7	TRBV28	.	CASSFEGGGSYEQYF	TGTGCCAGCAGTTTCGAGGGTGGGGGCTCCTACGAGCAGTACTTC
.	TRBJ2-1	TRBV6-1	.	CASGGHNSYNEQFF	TGTGCCAGCGGTGGGCACAACTCCTACAATGAGCAGTTCTTC
.	TRBJ1-1	TRBV18	.	CASSPGGWAEAFF	TGTGCCAGCTCACCGGGTGGGTGGGCTGAAGCTTTCTTT
few	TRBJ2-3	TRBV18	.	CASSREGLRYTQYF	TGTGCCAGCTCTCGGGAAGGCTTACGGTATACGCAGTATTTT
few	TRBJ1-2	TRBV7-8	.	CASSSPEGHRHF	TGTGCCAGCAGCTCCCCCGAGGGTCACAGACACTTC
.	TRBJ2-1	TRBV4-1	TRBD2	CASSPGLAGGSYNEQFF	TGCGCCAGCAGCCCGGGACTAGCGGGAGGGAGCTACAATGAGCAGTTCTTC